This T cell receptor (beta chain) comes out of a study of shared clonotypes between healthy human individuals. The study's findings and limits: It was the few donors that limited the genetic and exposure-history diversity represented.

None of the donors, who were healthy HIV-negative adults, had recently had acute infections or vaccinations. Tens of millions of PBMCs served as the genomic DNA source for unsorted samples. Genomic DNA from each subset was divided evenly over several immunoSEQ plates. Sequencing was performed with immunoSEQ multiplex PCR; in TCRdb, only in-frame clones are kept and a portion is missing. The repertoire consists of about 480,000 clones, with nearly 80% occurring once and the leading ten covering around 13%. Trimming removed 1 base from V and 7 bases from J, with 17 bases in between. The CDR3 is 15 amino acids. Germline values: CDR1 SGHTA, CDR2 FQGNSA. On this clone itself: Its antigen remains unknown.

This receptor was identified in a middle-aged woman in good health. Some clones in this sample may be carry-over from other donors' samples. This chain uses TRBV7-2 with TRBJ2-7; perhaps D is TRBD1 or TRBD2 (5 bases each). Material: PBMCs. This CDR3 reads CASSLGVQGPREQYF. DNA of the CDR3: TGTGCCAGCAGCTTAGGAGTTCAGGGACCCCGGGAGCAGTACTTC.